The 32 T cell receptor beta chains in this list originate from one sample, sequenced in a study of CD8+CD57+ T cells in acquired aplastic anemia (dated by TCRdb to 2016 to 2018). Sequencing took place on an Illumina HiSeq 2000. Profiling of TCR beta VDJ combinations and CDR3 sequences used genomic DNA as the template. The raw public reads went through TCRdb reprocessing: fastp at Q25, MiXCR clone calling, in-frame beta chains kept. Rows with a matching CDR3 protein are joined into one entry that keeps the most common DNA and genes. In all, the sample holds a few hundred thousand distinct CDR3 sequences, and approximately 55% of those were seen once. The top ten clones comprise 7.5% to 9% of the sample. What was sequenced was sorted CD4+, CD8+, or CD8+CD57+ T cells (not recorded which) from PBMCs. Source of these receptors: a human donor with severe aplastic anemia or a healthy control (not recorded which).

The genes are TRBV7-6 and TRBJ1-4; 8 positions match TRBD1. This CDR3 contains 17 residues. J lost 2 bases, V lost 1 base, and 6 bases had no gene match. CDR1 is SGHVS and CDR2 is FNYEAQ in the germline V gene. In DNA form, the CDR3 reads TGTGCCAGCAGCTTAGTTTGGCAGGGGGCCACTAATGAAAAACTGTTTTTT. Protein sequence: CASSLVWQGATNEKLFF.

V and J are TRBV13 and TRBJ2-5; D may be TRBD1 or TRBD2 (5 bases each). Trimming removed 4 bases from V and 4 bases from J, with 19 bases in between. Germline loops: CDR1 PRHDT, CDR2 FYEKMQ (reference sequence). This CDR3 has 16 residues. CDR3 loop: CASSSRLSTATETQYF. CDR3 bases: TGTGCCAGCAGCTCCAGACTATCGACAGCCACAGAGACCCAGTACTTC. The whole variable domain, remainder taken from reference TRBV13 and TRBJ2-5, is AAGVIQSPRHLIKEKRETATLKCYPIPRHDTVYWYQQGPGQDPQFLISFYEKMQSDKGSIPDRFSAQQFSDYHSELNMSSLELGDSALYFCASSSRLSTATETQYFGPGTRLLVL.

This chain links TRBV19 with TRBJ2-5; D possibly corresponds to TRBD2 (5 bases). The CDR3 totals 13 residues. Deletions cut 3 bases from V and 2 bases from J, with 7 bases between. Looked up from germline, CDR1 is LNHDA and CDR2 is SQIVND (reference sequence). CDR3 loop: CASSITGQETQYF. The DNA for the CDR3 is TGTGCCAGTAGTATTACGGGGCAAGAGACCCAGTACTTC.

This chain uses TRBV5-1 with TRBJ2-7, with 7 positions matching TRBD1. Looked up from germline, CDR1 is SGHRS and CDR2 is YFSETQ. CDR3 length equals 15 residues. J was trimmed by 2 bases and V by 3 bases; bases with no gene match: 8. This CDR3 reads CASSSRDRITYEQYF. The CDR3 DNA reads as TGCGCCAGCAGCTCCCGGGACAGAATAACCTACGAGCAGTACTTC. Looking up the rest from reference TRBV5-1 and TRBJ2-7 gives the full variable domain: KAGVTQTPRYLIKTRGQQVTLSCSPISGHRSVSWYQQTPGQGLQFLFEYFSETQRNKGNFPGRFSGRQFSNSRSEMNVSTLELGDSALYLCASSSRDRITYEQYFGPGTRLTVT.

Concerning this clonotype itself: Since the CDR3 does not end with the conserved phenylalanine or tryptophan, this likely comes from a read error. This chain uses TRBV7-6 with TRBJ1-2; 7 nucleotides match TRBD1. The CDR3 covers 14 residues. J lost 3 bases, V lost 5 bases, and 6 bases had no gene match. Germline V gene sequence: CDR1 SGHVS, CDR2 FNYEAQ. CDR3 coding DNA: TGTGCCAGCAGCCACCGACAGGGCGACTATGGCTACACCTGC. Residues: CASSHRQGDYGYTC.

This rearrangement joins TRBV20-1 to TRBJ2-7; D perhaps matches TRBD2 (5 bases). Germline V gene lookup returns CDR1 DFQATT and CDR2 SNEGSKA (reference sequence). With 6 bases removed from V and 9 bases from J, the gap between germline ends came to 21 bases. The CDR3 is 13 residues long. In DNA form, the CDR3 reads TGCAGTGCCTCCGAGACTGCGGCTGGAGGGCAGTACTTC. Protein sequence: CSASETAAGGQYF.

The chain carries TRBV19 and TRBJ1-2; D gene unclear. The germline V and J ends were trimmed by 5 bases and 4 bases, with 11 bases remaining between them. This CDR3 has 13 amino acids. Germline CDR1 is LNHDA and CDR2 is SQIVND (reference sequence). This CDR3 reads CASSARALYGYTF. For the CDR3, the DNA is TGTGCCAGTAGTGCCCGGGCTCTCTATGGCTACACCTTC. Full variable domain (remainder filled in from reference TRBV19 and TRBJ1-2): DGGITQSPKYLFRKEGQNVTLSCEQNLNHDAMYWYRQDPGQGLRLIYYSQIVNDFQKGDIAEGYSVSREKKESFPLTVTSAQKNPTAFYLCASSARALYGYTFGSGTRLTVV.

The V and J genes are TRBV19 and TRBJ1-1; 9 positions match TRBD1. There are 16 residues in the CDR3. Germline CDR1 LNHDA, CDR2 SQIVND (reference sequence). After removal of 7 bases from V and 9 bases from J, the junction contained 18 bases not matched to a gene. CDR3 bases: TGTGCCAGTAACCCCTCTTTGGGACAGGGTCGAGATAAAGCTTTCTTT. Translating it yields CASNPSLGQGRDKAFF.

The table lists this clonotype with many counts. The chain joins TRBV7-6 to TRBJ1-3; 8 bases line up with TRBD1. The CDR3 has 15 residues. J lost 1 base, V lost 3 bases, and 2 bases had no gene match. Germline V gene lookup returns CDR1 SGHVS and CDR2 FNYEAQ. For the CDR3, the DNA is TGTGCCAGCAGCTTCGGGACAGGTTCTGGAAACACCATATATTTT. It encodes CASSFGTGSGNTIYF.

The table lists this clonotype with many counts. The V gene is TRBV7-2, the J gene TRBJ2-5; TRBD1 agrees at 8 bases. The CDR3 loop spans 17 amino acids. Germline CDR1 reads SGHTA; CDR2 reads FQGNSA. The V gene end was trimmed by 3 bases and the J gene end by 1 base; junction bases not matched to a gene: 10. The CDR3 protein is CASSFRGLDRFQETQYF. In DNA form, the CDR3 reads TGTGCCAGCAGCTTCAGGGGGCTAGACCGCTTCCAAGAGACCCAGTACTTC.

This clonotype came up once. As the CDR3 is not closed by the conserved phenylalanine or tryptophan, this likely results from a read error. The chain employs TRBV20-1 and TRBJ1-2; tentative D call: TRBD1 (5 bases). Germline assignment: CDR1 DFQATT and CDR2 SNEGSKA (reference sequence). The CDR3 contains 11 residues. V lost 6 bases and J lost 6, with 11 bases in between. CDR3 coding DNA: TGCAGTGCCATCGCAGGGAATGGCTACACCCTC. This sequence encodes CSAIAGNGYTL.

The chain carries TRBV20-1 and TRBJ2-7; the match to TRBD2 covers 9 bases. V trimming: 6 bases; J trimming: 7 bases; junction bases outside the gene matches: 13. CDR3 size: 14 residues. Germline CDR1 reads DFQATT; CDR2 reads SNEGSKA (reference sequence). The CDR3 nucleotides read TGCAGTGCCAAAGCGGCGGGGGGGCCAGGAGAGCAGTACTTC. As protein: CSAKAAGGPGEQYF.

The sample holds many counts of this clonotype. The gene calls are TRBV20-1 and TRBJ1-3; the D is unclear. The CDR3 runs to 12 residues. Germline V CDR1 and CDR2: DFQATT, SNEGSKA (reference sequence). V was pared by 5 bases and J by 3 bases, with 8 bases between. The CDR3 protein is CSAGLGGNTIYF. DNA for the CDR3: TGCAGTGCTGGGCTAGGTGGAAACACCATATATTTT.

This clonotype is a singleton in its sample. This chain uses TRBV2 with TRBJ1-5; 12 bases are a match to TRBD1. Germline V gene lookup returns CDR1 SNHLY and CDR2 FYNNEI. Losses at the gene ends were 3 bases for V and 6 bases for J; bases not matched to a gene: 6. The CDR3 is 16 residues long. The CDR3 DNA follows: TGTGCCAGCAGTGATGGTGGGACAGGGGGCTTTCAGCCCCAGCATTTT. It is translated as CASSDGGTGGFQPQHF.

The chain uses TRBV19 and TRBJ2-6; 11 nucleotides agree with TRBD1. The germline V gene has CDR1 LNHDA and CDR2 SQIVND (reference sequence). The V and J ends lost 4 bases and 10 bases, in that order; junction bases with no gene match: 9. The length of the CDR3 is 16 residues. The CDR3: CASSTSPGQGGNVLTF. The DNA of the CDR3 is TGTGCCAGTAGTACAAGTCCGGGACAGGGGGGTAACGTCCTGACTTTC.

The chain links TRBV15 to TRBJ2-1; TRBD1 is a possible D gene (6 bases). V lost 0 bases and J 6 bases, leaving 15 bases between the germline ends. CDR3 length equals 16 residues. Per germline, CDR1 LNHNV and CDR2 YYDKDF (reference sequence). The CDR3 bases are TGTGCCACCAGCAGAGATTCAGGGGACCACACCAATGAGCAGTTCTTC. It specifies CATSRDSGDHTNEQFF.

The rearrangement joins TRBV7-3 to TRBJ2-1, with 11 bases matching TRBD2. The ends lost 2 bases at V and 6 bases at J; junction bases unmatched: 3. This CDR3 region has 15 residues. The germline CDR1 and CDR2 sequences are SGHTA and FQGTGA. Written as DNA, the CDR3 is TGTGCCAGCAGCTTAGTAGCGGGGGGGCGCAATGAGCAGTTCTTC. Its translation: CASSLVAGGRNEQFF.

The V and J genes are TRBV2 and TRBJ1-2; 9 nucleotides agree with TRBD1. The CDR3 is 13 residues long. Germline CDR1 SNHLY, CDR2 FYNNEI. V dropped 6 bases and J dropped 12; count of bases not matched to a gene: 11. Here the CDR3 DNA reads TGTGCCAGCAGGACCCAAGGACAGGGGTGGGACACCTTC. Its protein is CASRTQGQGWDTF.

The table lists this clonotype with many counts. The CDR3 sequence: CASSFRDTSNQPQHF. The CDR3 coding sequence is TGTGCCAGCAGCTTCCGGGACACTAGCAATCAGCCCCAGCATTTT. The J gene is TRBJ1-5, the V gene TRBV7-2; maybe TRBD1 (6 bases). Trimming took 3 bases from V and 0 from J, leaving 9 bases between them. Germline CDR1 SGHTA, CDR2 FQGNSA. The CDR3 runs to 15 residues.

This CDR3 reads CASSSDGAGKEQYF. The CDR3 nucleotides read TGTGCCAGCAGCTCCGACGGCGCGGGGAAAGAGCAGTACTTC. The chain links TRBV5-4 to TRBJ2-7, with TRBD2 as a possible D gene (6 bases). The germline V gene has CDR1 SGHNT and CDR2 YYREEE (reference sequence). The CDR3 length is 14 residues. Trimming removed 3 bases at V and 7 bases at J, with 17 bases between.

This clonotype has more than one count but fewer than ten. The chain uses TRBV10-1 and TRBJ1-4; 9 positions match TRBD1. J was trimmed by 12 bases and V by 5 bases; bases with no gene match: 7. The CDR3 is 13 amino acids. The germline gives CDR1 WNHNN, CDR2 SYGVQD (reference sequence). The CDR3 nucleotides are TGCGCCAGCAGTTCGGGACAGGGAATGGAACTGTTTTTT. It yields the protein CASSSGQGMELFF.

In nucleotides, the CDR3 is TGTGCCACCAGCAGAGGACGGGTATTAGCTAGCACAGATACGCAGTATTTT. It codes for CATSRGRVLASTDTQYF. The chain carries TRBV15 and TRBJ2-3; D not certain. V was clipped by 1 base and J by 0 bases, with 14 bases between them. The CDR3 extends over 17 amino acids. CDR1 LNHNV and CDR2 YYDKDF come from the germline V gene (reference sequence).

This clonotype was seen just once. The chain combines TRBV7-9 with TRBJ1-2; TRBD1 is a possible D gene (5 bases). The V gene's germline CDR1 is SEHNR and CDR2 FQNEAQ (reference sequence). There are 15 residues in the CDR3. Trimming shortened V by 5 bases and J by 7 bases, and 20 bases separated the two germline ends. The CDR3 coding sequence is TGTGCCAGCAGCCGGAGGAGTGAGGGGCGCGGTGGCTACACCTTC. Protein: CASSRRSEGRGGYTF.

The table lists this clonotype with a few counts. This chain joins TRBV20-1 and TRBJ2-1; 7 nucleotides line up with TRBD2. CDR3 size: 15 residues. CDR1 DFQATT and CDR2 SNEGSKA come from the germline V gene (reference sequence). The CDR3 nucleotides are TGCAGCGCCGGCGAGGGCGGGAGAGACCACAATGAGCAGTTCTTC. Protein sequence: CSAGEGGRDHNEQFF.

The chain is built from TRBV7-2 and TRBJ2-5, with D perhaps given as TRBD1 or TRBD2 (6 bases each). With 6 bases removed from V and 3 bases from J, the gap between germline ends came to 11 bases. This CDR3 region has 13 residues. The germline V gene has CDR1 SGHTA and CDR2 FQGNSA. In DNA, the CDR3 is TGTGCCAGCAGTACGGGGGCTAAAGAGACCCAGTACTTC. Protein: CASSTGAKETQYF.

The CDR3 loop is CASSIRTGNNSPLHF. DNA for the CDR3: TGTGCCAGCAGTATTCGGACAGGCAATAATTCACCCCTCCACTTT. The V and J genes are TRBV12-3 or TRBV12-4 and TRBJ1-6; 7 nucleotides align to TRBD1. The CDR3 covers 15 residues. Trimming cost V 5 bases and J 5 bases; bases outside gene matches: 6.

The rearrangement links TRBV7-9 to TRBJ2-5; the match to TRBD2 covers 13 bases. The CDR3 sequence is 17 residues long. CDR1 SEHNR and CDR2 FQNEAQ come from the germline V gene (reference sequence). The ends lost 3 bases at V and 5 bases at J; junction bases unmatched: 9. The CDR3 region has the DNA TGTGCCAGCAGCTTGGCCTTTGGGACTAGCGGGACGGAGACCCAGTACTTC. This sequence encodes CASSLAFGTSGTETQYF.

A word on this clonotype: A read error may be the cause here, since a much bigger clone is one base away. The chain has TRBV30 and TRBJ2-3; TRBD2 agrees at 7 bases. CDR1 GTSNPN and CDR2 SVGIG come from the germline V gene (reference sequence). The CDR3 totals 14 residues. In DNA, the CDR3 is TGTGCCTGGACCAGCGGGGTGAGCACAGATACGCATTATTTT. Translated, it gives CAWTSGVSTDTHYF.

The chain has TRBV2 and TRBJ1-5, with D tentatively TRBD1 (5 bases). CDR1 SNHLY and CDR2 FYNNEI come from the germline V gene. V was shortened by 3 bases and J by 5 bases, with 11 bases between the two germline ends. This CDR3 has 14 amino acids. The CDR3 region has the DNA TGTGCCAGCAGTGAGAGGGGAGGGGATCAGCCCCAGCATTTT. Residues: CASSERGGDQPQHF.

This clonotype was counted ten times or more. The CDR3 spells CASMGGYNQPQHF. The CDR3 DNA reads TGTGCCAGCATGGGAGGGTACAATCAGCCCCAGCATTTT. J is TRBJ1-5 and V is TRBV7-3; no firm D call. Trimming removed 7 bases at V and 3 bases at J, with 10 bases between. Germline CDR1 reads SGHTA; CDR2 reads FQGTGA. This CDR3 is built from 13 residues.

This clonotype was observed once. The CDR3 sequence: CASSEFEYEQYF. CDR3 in DNA: TGTGCCAGCAGTGAATTCGAGTACGAGCAGTACTTC. The genes are TRBV2 and TRBJ2-7; no definite D call. The CDR3 contains 12 residues. V was trimmed by 2 bases and J by 4 bases, leaving 6 bases between them. Germline V gene data show CDR1 as SNHLY and CDR2 as FYNNEI.

V gene TRBV7-6 combines with J gene TRBJ1-1; 9 bases align to TRBD1. V dropped 6 bases and J dropped 4; count of bases not matched to a gene: 15. The CDR3 contains 17 residues. Per germline, CDR1 SGHVS and CDR2 FNYEAQ. The CDR3 coding sequence is TGTGCCAGCAGTCAATTCGGGACAGGGAGATGGATCACTGAAGCTTTCTTT. Translated, it gives CASSQFGTGRWITEAFF.